The present entry profiles one T cell receptor beta chain with its context. The junction does not match germline at one end; this may be a read error. Germline assignment: CDR1 SGHTA and CDR2 FQGNSA. This CDR3 has 13 residues. The source of the sample is a study of blood T cell repertoires in COVID-19. Overall study: Sample material is recorded as cDNA or gDNA derived from T cells, B-cell-depleted T cells, or PBMCs.

Source study methods: Estimates of nucleated cell counts were drawn from the amplification of reference gene primers. TCRdb keeps only in-frame clones here, not all; method: immunoSEQ multiplex PCR. That table supplies the V and J calls and clone size; D and trimming were determined from the DNA. The sample lists 80,000 or so clones, approximately 89% occurring once. This TCR was sampled from a middle-aged man with acute or convalescent COVID-19. Input material: peripheral blood. The V gene is TRBV7-2, the J gene TRBJ2-5; D not resolved. CDR3: CASSLYSQEPQYF. The CDR3 nucleotides are TGTGCCAGCAGCTTATACAGCCAAGAGCCCCAGTACTTC.